This is a list of T cell receptor beta chains from one sample in a study of blood T cell repertoires in COVID-19. Profiled with immunoSEQ multiplex PCR; TCRdb holds only in-frame clones, not every one. The repertoire consists of about 240,000 clones, with about 90% occurring once and the leading ten covering 5.5% to 8%. Sequencing was performed on peripheral blood. The receptors shown here come from a man between 60 and 75 years old with acute or convalescent COVID-19. Each CDR3 is given without its conserved first and last residue. Clone size appears in some rows only: once, few, many, or a class for an expanded clone.

clone_size: .
v_call: TRBV19
cdr3_length: 12
j_call: TRBJ1-1
cdr3_aa: ASSIGGGRTEAF

clone_size: .
v_call: TRBV7-2
cdr3_length: 13
j_call: TRBJ1-5
cdr3_aa: ASSLSSGGNQPQH

clone_size: .
v_call: TRBV5-4
cdr3_length: 12
j_call: TRBJ2-7
cdr3_aa: ASSPGSGSYEQY

clone_size: .
v_call: TRBV19
cdr3_length: 13
j_call: TRBJ1-1
cdr3_aa: ASSLTGTGLLRAF

clone_size: .
v_call: TRBV2
cdr3_length: 10
j_call: TRBJ2-5
cdr3_aa: ASMRQGETQY

clone_size: .
v_call: TRBV4-3
cdr3_length: 14
j_call: TRBJ2-5
cdr3_aa: ASSQQHRGGAETQY

clone_size: .
v_call: TRBV3-1/TRBV3-2
cdr3_length: 11
j_call: TRBJ2-5
cdr3_aa: ASTKGLAGGQY

clone_size: few
v_call: TRBV7-8
cdr3_length: 12
j_call: TRBJ1-3
cdr3_aa: ASSLGRTGNTIY

clone_size: .
v_call: TRBV5-1
cdr3_length: 13
j_call: TRBJ2-2
cdr3_aa: ASGVDSANTGELF

clone_size: .
v_call: TRBV3-1/TRBV3-2
cdr3_length: 13
j_call: TRBJ1-3
cdr3_aa: ASTTHGLRGNTIY

clone_size: .
v_call: TRBV6-5
cdr3_length: 13
j_call: TRBJ2-1
cdr3_aa: ASWGREGNYNEQF

clone_size: .
v_call: TRBV4-3
cdr3_length: 12
j_call: TRBJ2-3
cdr3_aa: ASSYSGRADTQY

clone_size: .
v_call: TRBV11-3
cdr3_length: 15
j_call: TRBJ1-6
cdr3_aa: ASSQETGQDYNSPLH

clone_size: once
v_call: TRBV6-1
cdr3_length: 12
j_call: TRBJ1-1
cdr3_aa: ASSEVGAKVEAF

clone_size: .
v_call: TRBV6-2/TRBV6-3
cdr3_length: 14
j_call: TRBJ2-7
cdr3_aa: ASSSPLAGAHYEQY

clone_size: .
v_call: TRBV19
cdr3_length: 14
j_call: TRBJ1-5
cdr3_aa: ASSPYDRGAIQPQH

clone_size: once
v_call: TRBV7-8
cdr3_length: 14
j_call: TRBJ1-5
cdr3_aa: ASSYDSGVSNQPQH

clone_size: .
v_call: TRBV2
cdr3_length: 13
j_call: TRBJ2-1
cdr3_aa: ASSELADSYNEQF

clone_size: .
v_call: TRBV6-2/TRBV6-3
cdr3_length: 13
j_call: TRBJ2-2
cdr3_aa: ASSLIAGEAGELF

clone_size: once
v_call: TRBV9
cdr3_length: 13
j_call: TRBJ2-1
cdr3_aa: ASSVGTGIGNEQF

clone_size: .
v_call: TRBV9
cdr3_length: 13
j_call: TRBJ1-1
cdr3_aa: ASSRPGLPDTEAF

clone_size: once
v_call: TRBV19
cdr3_length: 11
j_call: TRBJ1-5
cdr3_aa: ASSIGQPGPQH

clone_size: .
v_call: TRBV3-1/TRBV3-2
cdr3_length: 17
j_call: TRBJ2-2
cdr3_aa: ASSQGQGPGVANTGELF

clone_size: .
v_call: TRBV28
cdr3_length: 14
j_call: TRBJ1-1
cdr3_aa: ASSLGRGGVSTEAF

clone_size: few
v_call: TRBV7-2
cdr3_length: 11
j_call: TRBJ2-1
cdr3_aa: ASRPEGARAQF

clone_size: .
v_call: TRBV21-1
cdr3_length: 13
j_call: TRBJ2-7
cdr3_aa: ASSKCRGPSYEQY